A single sample is the source of the 5 T cell receptor beta chains below, sequenced in a study of Graves' ophthalmopathy and Graves' hyperthyroidism. TCR beta CDR3 regions were amplified from RNA transcripts. Following a first-round RT-PCR that used HTBI primers, a second-round multiplex PCR was carried out. TCRdb recomputed calls from the multiplex PCR reads with MiXCR, one row per CDR3 protein. The sample lists hundreds of thousands of distinct CDR3 sequences, about 47% seen once, with roughly 45% in the top ten. The specimen sequenced was peripheral blood. The receptors here all came from an adult man with Graves' ophthalmopathy.

In its sample, this clonotype ranks as medium-sized. The chain uses TRBV7-2 and TRBJ1-3; the D gene is possibly TRBD1 (6 bases). The V end lost 5 bases, the J end lost 1 base, and 12 bases lay between the germline ends. This CDR3 spans 15 amino acids. CDR1 and CDR2 from the germline V gene are SGHTA and FQGNSA. In DNA form, the CDR3 reads TGTGCCAGCAGCCGATACAGGGAATCTGGAAACACCATATATTTT. Its protein is CASSRYRESGNTIYF.

This clonotype was counted only a few times. The rearrangement uses TRBV7-9 and TRBJ2-7; the D gene is possibly TRBD2 (6 bases). CDR1 is SEHNR, CDR2 FQNEAQ, per germline (reference sequence). CDR3 size: 15 residues. V dropped 4 bases and J dropped 7 bases, with 20 bases sitting between them. The CDR3 loop reads CASSSATRKGGEQYF. DNA of the CDR3: TGTGCCAGCAGCTCCGCGACTAGGAAGGGTGGGGAGCAGTACTTC. The whole variable domain, filled in from reference TRBV7-9 and TRBJ2-7, reads DTGVSQNPRHKITKRGQNVTFRCDPISEHNRLYWYRQTLGQGPEFLTYFQNEAQLEKSRLLSDRFSAERPKGSFSTLEIQRTEQGDSAMYLCASSSATRKGGEQYFGPGTRLTVT.

This clonotype was detected only a few times. The chain has TRBV12-3 or TRBV12-4 and TRBJ1-6; D is unresolved. The CDR3 length is 13 residues. The germline V and J ends were trimmed by 6 bases and 14 bases, with 17 bases remaining between them. CDR3 sequence (DNA): TGTGCCAGCAGCCAAGGACGGGGATCAACCCTCCACTTT. It translates to CASSQGRGSTLHF.

The rearrangement links TRBV7-2 to TRBJ1-4; D not resolved. The CDR3 consists of 18 residues. V was shortened by 1 base and J by 0 bases, with 15 bases between the two germline ends. Germline CDR1 and CDR2: SGHTA and FQGNSA. CDR3 DNA: TGTGCCAGCAGCTTAGGACGGACTGGGCTGGCAACTAATGAAAAACTGTTTTTT. It encodes CASSLGRTGLATNEKLFF. Filled out from reference TRBV7-2 and TRBJ1-4, the complete variable domain reads GAGVSQSPSNKVTEKGKDVELRCDPISGHTALYWYRQSLGQGLEFLIYFQGNSAPDKSGLPSDRFSAERTGGSVSTLTIQRTQQEDSAVYLCASSLGRTGLATNEKLFFGSGTQLSVL.

V gene TRBV11-3 combines with J gene TRBJ1-6; D gene ambiguous. V dropped 7 bases and J dropped 3 bases, with 4 bases sitting between them. CDR3 length: 12 amino acids. The germline CDR1 and CDR2 sequences are SGHNT and YENEEA. The CDR3 region has the DNA TGTGCCAGCAACGACTATAATTCACCCCTCCACTTT. Protein sequence: CASNDYNSPLHF. Supplemented by reference TRBV11-3 and TRBJ1-6, the full variable domain reads EAGVVQSPRYKIIEKKQPVAFWCNPISGHNTLYWYLQNLGQGPELLIRYENEEAVDDSQLPKDRFSAERLKGVDSTLKIQPAELGDSAVYLCASNDYNSPLHFGNGTRLTVT.